This is a list of T cell receptor beta chains from one sample in a study of T-cell memory formation after mild COVID-19. Each CDR3 protein is one row after TCRdb ran MiXCR on the 5' RACE reads. The sample holds fewer than 600,000 distinct CDR3 sequences, about 22% seen once. The sample was PBMCs or a T cell subset sorted from them (not recorded which). The receptor source for this set is an adult woman who had mild COVID-19 (a few samples of this study predate the infection). Cell type and time point are not known. CDR3s include the opening cysteine and the closing phenylalanine or tryptophan. D genes are given only for firm matches. Not every row has a clone size; where given, it reads once, few, many or a size class.

J gene: TRBJ2-2; D gene: .; V gene: TRBV4-3; clone size: .; CDR3 protein: CASSQAFGGGFTGELFF; CDR3 DNA: TGCGCCAGCAGCCAAGCCTTCGGAGGGGGCTTCACCGGGGAGCTGTTTTTT
J gene: TRBJ1-4; D gene: .; V gene: TRBV9; clone size: .; CDR3 protein: CASSVSTNEKLFF; CDR3 DNA: TGTGCCAGCAGCGTCAGTACTAATGAAAAACTGTTTTTT
J gene: TRBJ2-7; D gene: .; V gene: TRBV7-2; clone size: .; CDR3 protein: CASSTGRGYEQYF; CDR3 DNA: TGTGCCAGCAGCACCGGGCGCGGCTACGAGCAGTACTTC
J gene: TRBJ2-7; D gene: .; V gene: TRBV20-1; clone size: many; CDR3 protein: CSARDSWNYEQYF; CDR3 DNA: TGCAGTGCTAGAGATAGCTGGAACTACGAGCAGTACTTC
J gene: TRBJ1-2; D gene: .; V gene: TRBV6-5; clone size: .; CDR3 protein: CASRGSSYGYTF; CDR3 DNA: TGTGCCAGCAGAGGAAGCTCTTATGGCTACACCTTC
J gene: TRBJ1-4; D gene: TRBD1; V gene: TRBV27; clone size: .; CDR3 protein: CASSKQGRTNEKLFF; CDR3 DNA: TGTGCCAGCAGTAAACAGGGGCGAACTAATGAAAAACTGTTTTTT
J gene: TRBJ1-1; D gene: .; V gene: TRBV5-1; clone size: .; CDR3 protein: CASSLSYRNTEAFF; CDR3 DNA: TGCGCCAGCAGCTTAAGTTACAGGAACACTGAAGCTTTCTTT
J gene: TRBJ2-7; D gene: TRBD1; V gene: TRBV5-4; clone size: few; CDR3 protein: CASTPGTGVYEQYF; CDR3 DNA: TGTGCCAGCACCCCCGGGACAGGGGTCTACGAGCAGTACTTC
J gene: TRBJ2-1; D gene: TRBD2; V gene: TRBV7-2; clone size: .; CDR3 protein: CASSFSVPRTSGEQFF; CDR3 DNA: TGTGCCAGCAGCTTTTCCGTCCCCCGGACTAGTGGTGAGCAGTTCTTC
J gene: TRBJ2-7; D gene: .; V gene: TRBV20-1; clone size: .; CDR3 protein: CSARLPDYEQYF; CDR3 DNA: TGCAGTGCTAGATTGCCTGATTACGAGCAGTACTTC
J gene: TRBJ1-2; D gene: TRBD1; V gene: TRBV18; clone size: many; CDR3 protein: CASSRDRDTYGYTF; CDR3 DNA: TGTGCCAGCAGCCGGGACAGGGATACGTATGGCTACACCTTC
J gene: TRBJ1-2; D gene: TRBD1; V gene: TRBV12-3/TRBV12-4; clone size: .; CDR3 protein: CASTQGAGLWGYTF; CDR3 DNA: TGTGCCAGCACTCAGGGGGCAGGTTTATGGGGCTACACCTTC
J gene: TRBJ2-7; D gene: TRBD1; V gene: TRBV6-5; clone size: few; CDR3 protein: CASSYSNRDRGSQYF; CDR3 DNA: TGTGCCAGCAGTTACTCAAACCGGGACAGGGGTTCGCAGTACTTC
J gene: TRBJ2-1; D gene: TRBD2; V gene: TRBV4-2; clone size: .; CDR3 protein: CASSQLGSTSGAYNEQFF; CDR3 DNA: TGTGCCAGCAGCCAACTCGGGAGTACTAGCGGGGCTTACAATGAGCAGTTCTTC
J gene: TRBJ2-5; D gene: TRBD1; V gene: TRBV9; clone size: .; CDR3 protein: CASSVRGGRAETQYF; CDR3 DNA: TGTGCCAGCAGCGTCCGAGGGGGCAGGGCGGAGACCCAGTACTTC
J gene: TRBJ2-4; D gene: .; V gene: TRBV7-6; clone size: many; CDR3 protein: CASSPGGLDIQYF; CDR3 DNA: TGTGCCAGCAGCCCGGGCGGTCTGGACATTCAGTACTTC
J gene: TRBJ2-7; D gene: .; V gene: TRBV25-1; clone size: few; CDR3 protein: CASSEYHYEQYF; CDR3 DNA: TGTGCCAGCAGTGAATACCACTACGAGCAGTACTTC
J gene: TRBJ2-2; D gene: TRBD1; V gene: TRBV13; clone size: .; CDR3 protein: CASSATGTGPNTGELFF; CDR3 DNA: TGTGCCAGCAGCGCAACCGGGACAGGACCGAACACCGGGGAGCTGTTTTTT
J gene: TRBJ2-3; D gene: TRBD2; V gene: TRBV7-8; clone size: .; CDR3 protein: CASSFETGTSGTQYF; CDR3 DNA: TGTGCCAGCAGCTTCGAAACCGGGACTAGCGGTACGCAGTATTTT
J gene: TRBJ2-1; D gene: .; V gene: TRBV6-5; clone size: few; CDR3 protein: CASSETGPYNEQFF; CDR3 DNA: TGTGCCAGCAGCGAAACCGGGCCGTACAATGAGCAGTTCTTC
J gene: TRBJ2-2; D gene: TRBD2; V gene: TRBV7-7; clone size: .; CDR3 protein: CATLHLGGTGELFF; CDR3 DNA: TGTGCCACCCTACATTTGGGGGGGACCGGGGAGCTGTTTTTT
J gene: TRBJ2-7; D gene: .; V gene: TRBV4-2; clone size: .; CDR3 protein: CASSQELVSYEQYF; CDR3 DNA: TGTGCCAGCAGCCAAGAACTAGTGTCCTACGAGCAGTACTTC
J gene: TRBJ1-1; D gene: .; V gene: TRBV5-1; clone size: few; CDR3 protein: CASSSGVKDTEAFF; CDR3 DNA: TGCGCCAGCAGCTCAGGGGTGAAGGACACTGAAGCTTTCTTT
J gene: TRBJ1-2; D gene: .; V gene: TRBV7-2; clone size: .; CDR3 protein: CASSLAPTARGYTF; CDR3 DNA: TGTGCCAGCAGCTTAGCACCGACAGCGCGCGGCTACACCTTC
J gene: TRBJ2-7; D gene: .; V gene: TRBV25-1; clone size: .; CDR3 protein: CASSGRQDPAGYEQYF; CDR3 DNA: TGTGCCAGCAGTGGGAGACAGGACCCGGCAGGCTACGAGCAGTACTTC
J gene: TRBJ1-2; D gene: .; V gene: TRBV20-1; clone size: .; CDR3 protein: CSAREGGSNYGYTF; CDR3 DNA: TGCAGTGCTAGGGAGGGTGGGTCGAACTATGGCTACACCTTC
J gene: TRBJ2-1; D gene: TRBD2; V gene: TRBV5-1; clone size: .; CDR3 protein: CASSLGVAGGPFNEQFF; CDR3 DNA: TGCGCCAGCAGCTTGGGGGTAGCGGGGGGACCTTTCAATGAGCAGTTCTTC
J gene: TRBJ2-3; D gene: TRBD2; V gene: TRBV9; clone size: .; CDR3 protein: CASSVGLAEGPRPTQYF; CDR3 DNA: TGTGCCAGCAGCGTAGGCCTAGCGGAGGGCCCCCGACCTACGCAGTATTTT
J gene: TRBJ2-1; D gene: .; V gene: TRBV5-1; clone size: .; CDR3 protein: CASSLTTSMSYNEQFF; CDR3 DNA: TGCGCCAGCAGCTTGACCACTAGCATGTCCTACAATGAGCAGTTCTTC
J gene: TRBJ2-1; D gene: TRBD2; V gene: TRBV27; clone size: .; CDR3 protein: CASTPGLAFPNEQFF; CDR3 DNA: TGTGCCAGCACTCCCGGACTAGCTTTCCCCAATGAGCAGTTCTTC
J gene: TRBJ2-7; D gene: .; V gene: TRBV5-5; clone size: few; CDR3 protein: CASSLITGTRDEQYF; CDR3 DNA: TGTGCCAGCAGCTTGATAACAGGAACTCGGGACGAGCAGTACTTC
J gene: TRBJ1-1; D gene: .; V gene: TRBV30; clone size: .; CDR3 protein: CAWNPQRTASMNTEAFF; CDR3 DNA: TGTGCCTGGAACCCCCAAAGGACAGCTTCCATGAACACTGAAGCTTTCTTT
J gene: TRBJ2-6; D gene: .; V gene: TRBV24-1; clone size: .; CDR3 protein: CATSDQSTDHGANVLTF; CDR3 DNA: TGTGCCACCAGTGATCAATCGACAGATCATGGGGCCAACGTCCTGACTTTC
J gene: TRBJ1-6; D gene: .; V gene: TRBV12-3/TRBV12-4; clone size: .; CDR3 protein: CASSPGRMGSPLHF; CDR3 DNA: TGTGCCAGCAGTCCGGGACGAATGGGTTCACCCCTCCACTTT
J gene: TRBJ1-1; D gene: .; V gene: TRBV9; clone size: few; CDR3 protein: CASSVGDLGNTEAFF; CDR3 DNA: TGTGCCAGCAGCGTAGGGGACCTAGGGAACACTGAAGCTTTCTTT
J gene: TRBJ2-2; D gene: .; V gene: TRBV4-1; clone size: .; CDR3 protein: CASRQTANTGELFF; CDR3 DNA: TGCGCCAGCAGACAGACCGCTAACACCGGGGAGCTGTTTTTT
J gene: TRBJ2-7; D gene: .; V gene: TRBV6-1; clone size: few; CDR3 protein: CASSDRSSSYEQYF; CDR3 DNA: TGTGCCAGCAGTGACAGGTCGAGCTCCTACGAGCAGTACTTC
J gene: TRBJ1-1; D gene: .; V gene: TRBV7-6; clone size: .; CDR3 protein: CASRLAGSTGNTEAFF; CDR3 DNA: TGTGCCAGCAGATTAGCCGGTTCGACAGGGAACACTGAAGCTTTCTTT
J gene: TRBJ1-2; D gene: .; V gene: TRBV5-1; clone size: few; CDR3 protein: CASSFGQWNYGYTF; CDR3 DNA: TGCGCCAGCAGCTTCGGACAGTGGAACTATGGCTACACCTTC
J gene: TRBJ2-3; D gene: TRBD2; V gene: TRBV25-1; clone size: many; CDR3 protein: CASSDPTGRGGTDTQYF; CDR3 DNA: TGTGCCAGCAGTGATCCTACGGGGCGGGGGGGCACAGATACGCAGTATTTT
J gene: TRBJ1-2; D gene: .; V gene: TRBV6-1; clone size: few; CDR3 protein: CASSAVEGYGYTF; CDR3 DNA: TGTGCCAGCAGCGCGGTTGAGGGGTACGGCTACACCTTC
J gene: TRBJ2-3; D gene: TRBD2; V gene: TRBV20-1; clone size: few; CDR3 protein: CSAGRTSGRLNTQYF; CDR3 DNA: TGCAGTGCTGGGCGGACTAGCGGGAGATTGAATACGCAGTATTTT
J gene: TRBJ1-2; D gene: .; V gene: TRBV4-1; clone size: .; CDR3 protein: CASSQDPGGYTF; CDR3 DNA: TGCGCCAGCAGCCAAGATCCGGGTGGCTACACCTTC
J gene: TRBJ2-5; D gene: .; V gene: TRBV6-6; clone size: many; CDR3 protein: CASSYRPYQETQYF; CDR3 DNA: TGTGCCAGCAGTTACCGACCGTACCAAGAGACCCAGTACTTC